The 28 T cell receptor beta chains reported below all come from one sample, sequenced in a study of cytotoxic CD8 clonotypes in ibrutinib-treated CLL. The data were produced by immunoSEQ multiplex PCR, yet TCRdb's version contains in-frame clones alone and is incomplete. Among some 76,000 clones listed, over 80% were seen once. Material: PBMCs, obtained after 24 months of ibrutinib treatment. These receptors came from a human donor with chronic lymphocytic leukemia.

This clone was recorded once. The gene calls are TRBV28 and TRBJ2-2; D unclear. CDR1 is MDHEN and CDR2 is SYDVKM in the germline V gene. CDR3 length equals 11 residues. Trimming shortened V by 10 bases and J by 8 bases, and 11 bases separated the two germline ends. CDR3 bases: TGTGCCACCTTAGGATTTGGGGAGCTGTTTTTT. It yields the protein CATLGFGELFF.

This rearrangement joins TRBV28 to TRBJ2-3, with D uncertain. Trimming shortened V by 5 bases and J by 3 bases, and 6 bases separated the two germline ends. Germline V CDR1 and CDR2: MDHEN, SYDVKM. The CDR3 has 12 residues. The CDR3 coding sequence is TGTGCCAGCAGTGCCGTGACAGATACGCAGTATTTT. This gives the protein CASSAVTDTQYF. Filled out from reference TRBV28 and TRBJ2-3, the complete variable domain reads DVKVTQSSRYLVKRTGEKVFLECVQDMDHENMFWYRQDPGLGLRLIYFSYDVKMKEKGDIPEGYSVSREKKERFSLILESASTNQTSMYLCASSAVTDTQYFGPGTRLTVL.

The V and J genes are TRBV6-1 and TRBJ2-3; weak D call: TRBD2 (5 bases). V gave up 0 bases and J gave up 4 bases, with 11 bases separating them. Per the germline V gene, CDR1 is MNHNS and CDR2 is SASEGT. There are 15 residues in the CDR3. The CDR3 coding sequence is TGTGCCAGCAGTGAAGCGGGAGAAAGCCCAGATACGCAGTATTTT. The encoded protein is CASSEAGESPDTQYF.

The chain employs TRBV5-5 and TRBJ2-6; D is uncertain. CDR3 length: 15 residues. Germline V gene lookup returns CDR1 SGHKS and CDR2 YYEKEE (reference sequence). Trimming removed 3 bases at V and 12 bases at J, with 19 bases between. CDR3 nucleotides: TGTGCCAGCAGCTCCGCCCGGGCAGGCGCCCCCGTCCTGACTTTC. Translation gives CASSSARAGAPVLTF.

The chain employs TRBV12-5 and TRBJ1-1; 7 nucleotides match TRBD1. The CDR3 runs 17 residues. Trimming removed 1 base from V and 4 bases from J; junction bases left unmatched: 12. From germline, CDR1 is LGHNT and CDR2 FRNRAP. The CDR3 reads CASGLDRGFSAPTEAFF. CDR3 DNA: TGTGCTAGTGGTTTGGACAGGGGATTTTCAGCCCCCACTGAAGCTTTCTTT. Supplemented by reference TRBV12-5 and TRBJ1-1, the full variable domain reads DARVTQTPRHKVTEMGQEVTMRCQPILGHNTVFWYRQTMMQGLELLAYFRNRAPLDDSGMPKDRFSAEMPDATLATLKIQPSEPRDSAVYFCASGLDRGFSAPTEAFFGQGTRLTVV.

A single count supports this clone. The chain joins TRBV6-5 to TRBJ1-1; 9 positions match TRBD1. The CDR3 extends over 14 amino acids. Germline V gene lookup returns CDR1 MNHEY and CDR2 SVGAGI. Trimming at V came to 0 bases and at J to 12 bases, leaving 8 bases not matched to a gene. CDR3 loop: CASSYSTGQGTTFF. The CDR3 DNA sequence: TGTGCCAGCAGTTACTCGACGGGACAGGGTACCACTTTCTTT.

There are a few counts of this clone. The rearrangement links TRBV27 to TRBJ2-2; D unresolved. Germline CDR1 and CDR2: MNHEY and SMNVEV (reference sequence). This CDR3 is 15 amino acids long. Trimming removed 2 bases from V and 4 bases from J, with 11 bases in between. CDR3 protein: CASSLTPIGTGELFF. CDR3 DNA sequence: TGTGCCAGCAGTTTAACCCCCATAGGCACCGGGGAGCTGTTTTTT.

The chain combines TRBV2 with TRBJ2-3, with 14 bases that match TRBD2. V dropped 5 bases and J dropped 8; count of bases not matched to a gene: 12. CDR1 is SNHLY and CDR2 is FYNNEI in the germline V gene. The CDR3 spans 17 residues. The CDR3 sequence is CASSPGTSGRGWGTQYF. The CDR3 DNA is TGTGCCAGCAGTCCCGGGACTAGCGGGAGAGGTTGGGGTACGCAGTATTTT.

The J gene is TRBJ2-2, the V gene TRBV7-6, with D unresolved. Deletions cut 5 bases from V and 7 bases from J, with 5 bases between. Per the germline V gene, CDR1 is SGHVS and CDR2 is FNYEAQ. The CDR3 loop spans 11 amino acids. The CDR3: CASSRDGELFF. CDR3 nucleotide sequence: TGTGCCAGCAGCCGAGACGGGGAGCTGTTTTTT. The complete variable domain, with remaining parts taken from reference TRBV7-6 and TRBJ2-2, reads GAGVSQSPRYKVTKRGQDVALRCDPISGHVSLYWYRQALGQGPEFLTYFNYEAQQDKSGLPNDRFSAERPEGSISTLTIQRTEQRDSAMYRCASSRDGELFFGEGSRLTVL.

The chain employs TRBV20-1 and TRBJ1-1, with a possible D match to TRBD1 (5 bases). In germline, CDR1 is DFQATT, CDR2 SNEGSKA (reference sequence). The CDR3 is made up of 11 amino acids. Trimming removed 5 bases at V and 5 bases at J, with 9 bases between. For the CDR3, the DNA is TGCAGTGCTCGGGGGAGAACTGAAGCTTTCTTT. Translated: CSARGRTEAFF.

The rearrangement links TRBV28 to TRBJ2-6, with D hard to call. CDR3 length: 13 residues. Trimming took 6 bases from V and 0 from J, leaving 3 bases between them. CDR1 is MDHEN, CDR2 SYDVKM, per germline. The CDR3 reads CASSRSGANVLTF. The CDR3 region has the DNA TGTGCCAGCAGCCGCTCTGGGGCCAACGTCCTGACTTTC.

V gene TRBV28 combines with J gene TRBJ2-5, with D possibly being TRBD1 (6 bases). Trimming cost V 2 bases and J 5 bases, with 15 bases left between them. The germline CDR1 and CDR2 sequences are MDHEN and SYDVKM. CDR3 length equals 15 residues. The CDR3 here is CASSLTGMVIETQYF. CDR3 DNA: TGTGCCAGCAGTTTAACAGGGATGGTAATTGAGACCCAGTACTTC.

This clone appeared a few times. The rearrangement links TRBV30 to TRBJ1-3; D unclear. The germline V and J ends were trimmed by 5 bases and 6 bases, with 11 bases remaining between them. Per germline, CDR1 GTSNPN and CDR2 SVGIG (reference sequence). This CDR3 is built from 12 residues. The CDR3 protein is CAWGETVNTIYF. The CDR3 coding sequence is TGTGCCTGGGGCGAGACTGTAAACACCATATATTTT.

This sequence joins TRBV29-1 and TRBJ2-5; 7 positions match TRBD1. Germline values: CDR1 SQVTM, CDR2 ANQGSEA. The CDR3 is 15 residues long. V gave up 4 bases and J gave up 0 bases; unmatched junction bases: 8. The chain's CDR3 is CSVVGARGNQETQYF. The CDR3 DNA is TGCAGCGTTGTTGGGGCCAGGGGGAACCAAGAGACCCAGTACTTC.

The chain combines TRBV2 with TRBJ2-3; TRBD2 aligns across 9 bases. The V and J ends lost 7 bases and 0 bases, in that order; junction bases with no gene match: 2. In germline, CDR1 is SNHLY, CDR2 FYNNEI. The CDR3 is 14 amino acids. The CDR3 coding sequence is TGTGCCAGCATGCGGGAGGGGAGCACAGATACGCAGTATTTT. Its translation: CASMREGSTDTQYF. The variable domain in full, completed from reference TRBV2 and TRBJ2-3, reads EPEVTQTPSHQVTQMGQEVILRCVPISNHLYFYWYRQILGQKVEFLVSFYNNEISEKSEIFDDQFSVERPDGSNFTLKIRSTKLEDSAMYFCASMREGSTDTQYFGPGTRLTVL.

V gene TRBV28 combines with J gene TRBJ2-1; 8 bases line up with TRBD1. The CDR3 is made up of 17 amino acids. Per germline, CDR1 MDHEN and CDR2 SYDVKM. V trimming: 5 bases; J trimming: 0 bases; junction bases outside the gene matches: 9. In nucleotides, the CDR3 is TGTGCCAGCAGTACAATTGACAGGGGCAGCTCCTACAATGAGCAGTTCTTC. Amino acid sequence: CASSTIDRGSSYNEQFF.

The chain combines TRBV5-1 with TRBJ2-5, with a tentative D call TRBD2 (6 bases). This CDR3 is built from 14 residues. V lost 0 bases and J 5 bases, leaving 11 bases between the germline ends. Germline CDR1 is SGHRS and CDR2 is YFSETQ. This CDR3 reads CASSLEEGWETQYF. The CDR3 DNA sequence: TGCGCCAGCAGCTTGGAGGAGGGGTGGGAGACCCAGTACTTC.

The rearrangement links TRBV9 to TRBJ2-2; TRBD1 matches at 7 bases. The germline V gene has CDR1 SGDLS and CDR2 YYNGEE. This CDR3 is 16 amino acids long. V lost 0 bases to trimming and J lost 4 bases; unmatched junction nucleotides: 6. CDR3 loop: CASSVEGQVFTGELFF. CDR3 nucleotide sequence: TGTGCCAGCAGCGTAGAAGGACAGGTGTTCACCGGGGAGCTGTTTTTT.

The chain uses TRBV14 and TRBJ2-7; D not certain. The CDR3 extends over 14 amino acids. CDR1 and CDR2 from the germline V gene are SGHDN and FVKESK. The V gene lost 3 bases and the J gene lost 2 bases, with 11 bases spanning the gap. CDR3 sequence: CASSHPPRTYEQYF. The DNA of the CDR3 is TGTGCCAGCAGCCACCCGCCCAGAACCTACGAGCAGTACTTC.

This sequence joins TRBV15 and TRBJ2-1; 7 bases fit TRBD1. Trimming at V came to 1 base and at J to 8 bases, leaving 8 bases not matched to a gene. The germline V gene encodes CDR1 LNHNV and CDR2 YYDKDF (reference sequence). This CDR3 region has 15 residues. CDR3 protein: CATSRGLDRFHEQFF. The CDR3, as DNA: TGTGCCACCAGCAGAGGTTTGGACAGGTTCCATGAGCAGTTCTTC.

This clone was picked up one time. J is TRBJ1-2 and V is TRBV28, with TRBD1 as a possible D gene (5 bases). CDR3 size: 17 residues. V was trimmed by 0 bases and J by 3 bases, leaving 17 bases between them. Germline V gene data show CDR1 as MDHEN and CDR2 as SYDVKM. The CDR3 region is CASSLWAEAGRDYGYTF. The CDR3 region has the DNA TGTGCCAGCAGTTTATGGGCTGAGGCAGGGCGCGACTATGGCTACACCTTC.

J is TRBJ2-1 and V is TRBV2; 13 bases are shared with TRBD2. The germline V gene has CDR1 SNHLY and CDR2 FYNNEI. After removal of 1 base from V and 9 bases from J, the junction contained 3 bases not matched to a gene. The CDR3 contains 15 residues. This CDR3 reads CASSEELAGGPEQFF. The CDR3 coding sequence is TGTGCCAGCAGTGAAGAACTAGCGGGAGGGCCTGAGCAGTTCTTC.

Concerning this clone: Other DNA sequences within the sample encode an identical CDR3. The J gene is TRBJ2-7, the V gene TRBV5-1; 7 nucleotides line up with TRBD1. Germline lookup yields CDR1 SGHRS and CDR2 YFSETQ. This CDR3 has 13 residues. The V segment lost 3 bases and the J segment 2 bases; nucleotides outside the gene matches: 2. CDR3 region: CASSWTGAYEQYF. The CDR3 DNA reads TGCGCCAGCAGCTGGACAGGCGCCTACGAGCAGTACTTC.

The genes are TRBV11-2 and TRBJ2-1; 11 bases align to TRBD2. Germline trimming cut 4 bases from V and 6 bases from J; bases unmatched to any gene: 5. The CDR3 is 15 residues long. The germline V gene has CDR1 SGHAT and CDR2 FQNNGV. Here the CDR3 DNA reads TGTGCCAGCAGCTCAATAGCGGGAGGGGGCAATGAGCAGTTCTTC. Translating gives CASSSIAGGGNEQFF.

The rearrangement joins TRBV11-1 to TRBJ2-1, with D possibly being TRBD1 (6 bases). Germline V gives CDR1 SGHAT, CDR2 FQDESV (reference sequence). Trimming shortened V by 4 bases and J by 3 bases, and 10 bases separated the two germline ends. There are 14 residues in the CDR3. CDR3 residues: CASSSRDNYNEQFF. In DNA, the CDR3 is TGTGCCAGCAGCTCCCGGGACAACTACAATGAGCAGTTCTTC.

This chain links TRBV30 with TRBJ2-7; the match to TRBD1 covers 9 bases. This CDR3 contains 16 residues. The J segment lost 4 bases and the V segment lost 1 base, leaving 11 bases of the junction unmatched. Per germline, CDR1 GTSNPN and CDR2 SVGIG (reference sequence). CDR3 bases: TGTGCCTGGAGTGCTTTCTCCGGGACAGGGTGGTACGAGCAGTACTTC. Translation gives CAWSAFSGTGWYEQYF.

This clone appeared a single time. V and J are TRBV6-1 and TRBJ1-2; D is ambiguous. The CDR3 spans 14 residues. V was trimmed by 6 bases and J by 4 bases, leaving 15 bases between them. Germline CDR1 is MNHNS and CDR2 is SASEGT. This CDR3 reads CASRAGQLTYGYTF. CDR3 in DNA: TGTGCCAGCAGGGCGGGCCAGTTGACCTATGGCTACACCTTC.

The chain joins TRBV28 to TRBJ2-3; no clear D. The CDR3 contains 12 residues. V lost 1 base to trimming and J lost 7 bases, with 6 bases between them. The germline gives CDR1 MDHEN, CDR2 SYDVKM. CDR3 sequence reads: CASSLSRNTQYF. CDR3 bases: TGTGCCAGCAGTTTATCTAGGAATACGCAGTATTTT.